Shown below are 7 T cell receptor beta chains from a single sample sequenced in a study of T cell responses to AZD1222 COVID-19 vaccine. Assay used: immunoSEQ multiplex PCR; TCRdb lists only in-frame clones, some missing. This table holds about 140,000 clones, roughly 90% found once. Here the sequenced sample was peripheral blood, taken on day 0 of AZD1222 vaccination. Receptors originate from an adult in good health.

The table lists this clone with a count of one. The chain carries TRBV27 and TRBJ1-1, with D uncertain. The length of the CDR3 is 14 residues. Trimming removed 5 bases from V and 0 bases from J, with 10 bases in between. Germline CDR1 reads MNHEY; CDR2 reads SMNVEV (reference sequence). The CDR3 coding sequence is TGTGCCAGCAGTGCCCCCGGGTTGAACACTGAAGCTTTCTTT. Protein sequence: CASSAPGLNTEAFF.

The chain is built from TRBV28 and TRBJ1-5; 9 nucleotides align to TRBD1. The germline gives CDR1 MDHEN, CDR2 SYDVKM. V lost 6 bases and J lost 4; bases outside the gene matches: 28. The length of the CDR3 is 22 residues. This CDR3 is CASSSPGQGFITWVKWNQPQHF. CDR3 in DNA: TGTGCCAGCAGCTCACCGGGACAGGGTTTTATTACGTGGGTAAAGTGGAATCAGCCCCAGCATTTT.

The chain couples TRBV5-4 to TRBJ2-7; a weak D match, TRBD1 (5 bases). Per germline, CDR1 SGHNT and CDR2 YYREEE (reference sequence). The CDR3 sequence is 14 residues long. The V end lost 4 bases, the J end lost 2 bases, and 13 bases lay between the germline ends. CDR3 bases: TGTGCCAGCAGCCCACCCAGGGCTCCCTACGAGCAGTACTTC. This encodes CASSPPRAPYEQYF.

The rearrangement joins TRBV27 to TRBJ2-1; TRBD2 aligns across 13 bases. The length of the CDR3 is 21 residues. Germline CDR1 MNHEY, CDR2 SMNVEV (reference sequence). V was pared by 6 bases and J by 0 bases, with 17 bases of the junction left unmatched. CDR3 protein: CASSWGSFRLAGGLSYNEQFF. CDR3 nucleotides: TGTGCCAGCAGCTGGGGGTCTTTTCGACTAGCGGGAGGACTCTCCTACAATGAGCAGTTCTTC.

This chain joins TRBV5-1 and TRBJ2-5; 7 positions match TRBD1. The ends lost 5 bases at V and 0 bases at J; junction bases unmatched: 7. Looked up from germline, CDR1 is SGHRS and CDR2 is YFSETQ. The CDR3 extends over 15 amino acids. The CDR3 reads CASSRGGTHQETQYF. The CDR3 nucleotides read TGCGCCAGCAGTAGAGGGGGCACCCACCAAGAGACCCAGTACTTC.

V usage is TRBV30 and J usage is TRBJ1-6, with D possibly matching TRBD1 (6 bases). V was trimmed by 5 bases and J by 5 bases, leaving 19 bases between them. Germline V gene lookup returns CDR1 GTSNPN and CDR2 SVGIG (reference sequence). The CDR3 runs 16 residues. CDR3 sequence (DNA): TGTGCCTGGTCCTCTCGGGGGGCAGAAAATAATTCACCCCTCCACTTT. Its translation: CAWSSRGAENNSPLHF.

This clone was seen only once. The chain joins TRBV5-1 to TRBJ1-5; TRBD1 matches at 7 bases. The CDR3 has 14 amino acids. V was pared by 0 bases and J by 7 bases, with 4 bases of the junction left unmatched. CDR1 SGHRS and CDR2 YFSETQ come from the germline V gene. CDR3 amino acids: CASSLGQGKQPQHF. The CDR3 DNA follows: TGCGCCAGCAGCTTGGGACAGGGAAAGCAGCCCCAGCATTTT. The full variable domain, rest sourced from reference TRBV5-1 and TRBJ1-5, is KAGVTQTPRYLIKTRGQQVTLSCSPISGHRSVSWYQQTPGQGLQFLFEYFSETQRNKGNFPGRFSGRQFSNSRSEMNVSTLELGDSALYLCASSLGQGKQPQHFGDGTRLSIL.